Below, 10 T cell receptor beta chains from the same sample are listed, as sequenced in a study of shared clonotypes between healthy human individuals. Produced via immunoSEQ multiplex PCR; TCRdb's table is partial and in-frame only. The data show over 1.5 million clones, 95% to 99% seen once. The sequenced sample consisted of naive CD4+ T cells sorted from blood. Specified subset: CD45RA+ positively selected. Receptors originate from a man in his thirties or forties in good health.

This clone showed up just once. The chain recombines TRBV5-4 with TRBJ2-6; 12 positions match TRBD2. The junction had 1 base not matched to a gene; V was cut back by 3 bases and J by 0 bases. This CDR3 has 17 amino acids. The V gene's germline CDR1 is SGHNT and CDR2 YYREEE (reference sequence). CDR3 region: CASSSTSGSSGANVLTF. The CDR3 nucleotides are TGTGCCAGCAGCTCGACTAGCGGGAGCTCTGGGGCCAACGTCCTGACTTTC.

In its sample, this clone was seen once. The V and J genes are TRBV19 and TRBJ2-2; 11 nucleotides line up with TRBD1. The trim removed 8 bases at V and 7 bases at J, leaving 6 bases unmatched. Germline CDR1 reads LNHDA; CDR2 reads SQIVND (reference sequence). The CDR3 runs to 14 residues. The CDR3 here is CASSDRGLSGELFF. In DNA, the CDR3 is TGTGCCAGTTCGGACAGGGGGCTAAGCGGGGAGCTGTTTTTT.

This CDR3 reads CASATDTGELFF. CDR3 nucleotides: TGTGCCAGTGCTACAGACACCGGGGAGCTGTTTTTT. The chain combines TRBV19 with TRBJ2-2, with D uncertain. This CDR3 contains 12 residues. Germline V gene data show CDR1 as LNHDA and CDR2 as SQIVND (reference sequence). Trimming left V 8 bases short and J 3 bases short, with 7 bases between.

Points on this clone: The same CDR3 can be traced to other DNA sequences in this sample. The CDR3 loop is CASSLGLGDEQFF. The CDR3 DNA reads as TGTGCCAGCAGCCTCGGACTAGGGGATGAGCAGTTCTTC. V and J are TRBV7-7 and TRBJ2-1, with 7 bases aligning to TRBD2. J lost 8 bases, V lost 5 bases, and 6 bases had no gene match. The germline CDR1 and CDR2 sequences are SSHAT and FNYEAQ (reference sequence). The CDR3 contains 13 residues.

The CDR3 sequence: CASSPPLAVTRMNTGELFF. The CDR3 DNA sequence: TGTGCCAGCTCACCACCCCTAGCGGTTACAAGGATGAACACCGGGGAGCTGTTTTTT. J is TRBJ2-2 and V is TRBV18; 7 bases fit TRBD2. This CDR3 has 19 amino acids. The germline V gene has CDR1 KGHSH and CDR2 LQKENI. V lost 0 bases to trimming and J lost 1 base; unmatched junction nucleotides: 11.

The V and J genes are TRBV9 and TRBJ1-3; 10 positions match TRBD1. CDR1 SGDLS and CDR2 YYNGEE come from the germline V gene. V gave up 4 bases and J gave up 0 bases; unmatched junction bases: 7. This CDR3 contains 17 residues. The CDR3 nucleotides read TGTGCCAGCAGCTCAGGACAGGGGGTCTTCTCTGGAAACACCATATATTTT. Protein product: CASSSGQGVFSGNTIYF.

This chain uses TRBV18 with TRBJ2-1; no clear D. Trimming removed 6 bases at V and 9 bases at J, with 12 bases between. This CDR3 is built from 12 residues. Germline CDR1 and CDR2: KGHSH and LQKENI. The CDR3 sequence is CASSPRPGEQFF. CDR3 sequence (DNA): TGTGCCAGCTCGCCTCGACCCGGTGAGCAGTTCTTC.

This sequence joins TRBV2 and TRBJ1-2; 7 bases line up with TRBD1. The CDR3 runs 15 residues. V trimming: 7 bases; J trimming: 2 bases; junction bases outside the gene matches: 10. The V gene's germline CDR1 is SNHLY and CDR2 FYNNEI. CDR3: CASTRTLGQNYGYTF. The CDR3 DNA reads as TGTGCCAGCACCAGAACCCTGGGACAGAACTATGGCTACACCTTC.

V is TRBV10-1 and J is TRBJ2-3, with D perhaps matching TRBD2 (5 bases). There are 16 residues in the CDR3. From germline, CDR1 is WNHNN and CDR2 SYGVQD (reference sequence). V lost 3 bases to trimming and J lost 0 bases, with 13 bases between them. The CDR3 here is CASSDGLAVSTDTQYF. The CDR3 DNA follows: TGCGCCAGCAGTGATGGGCTAGCAGTTAGCACAGATACGCAGTATTTT.

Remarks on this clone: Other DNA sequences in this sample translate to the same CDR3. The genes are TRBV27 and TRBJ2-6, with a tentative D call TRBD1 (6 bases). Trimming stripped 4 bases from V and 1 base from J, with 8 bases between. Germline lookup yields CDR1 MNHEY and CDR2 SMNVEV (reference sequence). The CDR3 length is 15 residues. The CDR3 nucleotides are TGTGCCAGCAGTTCGCAGGGGTCTGGGGCCAACGTCCTGACTTTC. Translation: CASSSQGSGANVLTF.